A single sample is the source of the 7 T cell receptor beta chains below, sequenced in a study of blood T cell repertoires in COVID-19. Repertoires were generated with immunoSEQ multiplex PCR, while TCRdb's copy carries only in-frame clones and drops some. The table shows about 83,000 clones, with roughly 86% occurring only once. The sample consisted of peripheral blood. The receptors were gathered from a man in his fifties with active COVID-19.

V gene TRBV5-1 combines with J gene TRBJ2-1; 9 bases match TRBD1. The CDR3 runs to 16 residues. With 1 base clipped from V and 5 bases from J, the junction kept 7 bases outside the gene matches. Per germline, CDR1 SGHRS and CDR2 YFSETQ. DNA for the CDR3: TGCGCCAGCAGCTTGATCACAGGACAGGGGAACAATGAGCAGTTCTTC. This translates into CASSLITGQGNNEQFF.

V gene TRBV6-5 combines with J gene TRBJ2-7; 12 bases map to TRBD2. The CDR3 is 15 amino acids. The V and J ends lost 6 bases and 2 bases, in that order; junction bases with no gene match: 5. Germline values: CDR1 MNHEY, CDR2 SVGAGI. CDR3 DNA sequence: TGTGCCAGCAGAGAGTGGACTAGCGGGGCCTACGAGCAGTACTTC. Translation: CASREWTSGAYEQYF.

V and J are TRBV19 and TRBJ1-1; TRBD1 aligns across 8 bases. This CDR3 has 14 amino acids. CDR1 is LNHDA and CDR2 is SQIVND in the germline V gene (reference sequence). With 1 base clipped from V and 4 bases from J, the junction kept 2 bases outside the gene matches. The CDR3 here is CASSIVGTGTEAFF. CDR3 nucleotides: TGTGCCAGTAGTATAGTCGGGACAGGCACTGAAGCTTTCTTT.

The chain joins TRBV28 to TRBJ2-7; 8 nucleotides align to TRBD1. Germline CDR1 MDHEN, CDR2 SYDVKM. The V and J ends lost 4 bases and 2 bases, in that order; junction bases with no gene match: 7. The CDR3 runs to 15 residues. CDR3 in amino acids: CASSSTGQGPYEQYF. The DNA for the CDR3 is TGTGCCAGCAGTTCCACCGGACAGGGCCCCTACGAGCAGTACTTC.

This clone was observed a few times. This chain links TRBV7-9 with TRBJ2-2; 11 bases are shared with TRBD2. V lost 5 bases, J lost 3 bases, and 11 bases stayed unmatched. The CDR3 is made up of 18 amino acids. Germline V gene data show CDR1 as SEHNR and CDR2 as FQNEAQ (reference sequence). This CDR3 is CASSIPGLAGGHTGELFF. The CDR3 nucleotides are TGTGCCAGCAGCATACCGGGGCTAGCGGGAGGCCACACCGGGGAGCTGTTTTTT.

The chain links TRBV4-3 to TRBJ2-7; 12 bases align to TRBD2. V lost 4 bases, J lost 5 bases, and 6 bases stayed unmatched. The CDR3 consists of 15 residues. The germline gives CDR1 LGHNA, CDR2 YSLEER. The DNA for the CDR3 is TGCGCCAGCAGCCCTAGGACTAGCGGGGCCCACGAGCAGTACTTC. Protein: CASSPRTSGAHEQYF.

This chain links TRBV9 with TRBJ1-2; D perhaps matches TRBD1 (5 bases). Trimming left V 3 bases short and J 8 bases short, with 20 bases between. This CDR3 comprises 15 residues. CDR1 is SGDLS and CDR2 is YYNGEE in the germline V gene. The CDR3 nucleotides read TGTGCCAGCAGCGCGAGCGGGACCCAGCCGGGGGGCTACACCTTC. This encodes CASSASGTQPGGYTF.